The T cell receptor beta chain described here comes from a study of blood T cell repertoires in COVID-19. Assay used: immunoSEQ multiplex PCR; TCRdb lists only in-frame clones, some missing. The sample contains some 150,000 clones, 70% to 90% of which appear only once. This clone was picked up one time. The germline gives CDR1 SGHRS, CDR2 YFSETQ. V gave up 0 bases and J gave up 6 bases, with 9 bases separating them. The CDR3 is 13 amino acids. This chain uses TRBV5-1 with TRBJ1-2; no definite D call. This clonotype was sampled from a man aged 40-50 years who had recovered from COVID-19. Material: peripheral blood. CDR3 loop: CASSLVLGDGYTF. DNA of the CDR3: TGCGCCAGCAGCTTGGTGCTGGGAGATGGCTACACCTTC.